Below, one T cell receptor (beta chain) is given with its context. The data belong to a study of T cells in Graves' hyperthyroidism and ophthalmopathy. A patient was excluded if there was uncontrolled infection, other autoimmune disease, pregnancy or lactation. There were TCR beta CDR3 regions amplified from RNA transcripts. First-round RT-PCR with HTBI primers amplified the TCR CDR3 region. Each CDR3 protein is one row after TCRdb ran MiXCR on the multiplex PCR reads. The sample holds 750,000 to 950,000 distinct CDR3 sequences, 35% to 45% seen once. The specimen sequenced was blood. The clonotype originates from a man aged 18 to 30 with Graves' hyperthyroidism.

Written as DNA, the CDR3 is TGTGCCAGCAGTTTAGCGGCCGTGGGGAACACCATATATTTT. Its protein product is CASSLAAVGNTIYF. The V and J genes are TRBV12-3 or TRBV12-4 and TRBJ1-3; D gene uncertain. V shed 0 bases and J shed 7 bases, with 10 bases lying between them. CDR3 length: 14 amino acids.